Given below is one T cell receptor (beta chain) in context. This specimen comes from a study of STAT5B mutations in CD4+ large granular lymphocyte leukemia. The table came from immunoSEQ multiplex PCR; TCRdb's copy has only in-frame clones and leaves some out. The sample includes about 33,000 clones, about 74% seen only once; the top ten take 0.29%. Germline CDR1 SGHTA, CDR2 FQGNSA. There are 12 residues in the CDR3. The V gene lost 0 bases and the J gene lost 5 bases, with 4 bases spanning the gap. Sequenced input: CD4+ T cells from blood buffy coats. The origin of this receptor is a human donor in good health. The genes are TRBV7-2 and TRBJ1-2, with D unresolved. CDR3 nucleotide sequence: TGTGCCAGCAGCTTAGCCCAATATGGCTACACCTTC. Amino acid sequence: CASSLAQYGYTF.